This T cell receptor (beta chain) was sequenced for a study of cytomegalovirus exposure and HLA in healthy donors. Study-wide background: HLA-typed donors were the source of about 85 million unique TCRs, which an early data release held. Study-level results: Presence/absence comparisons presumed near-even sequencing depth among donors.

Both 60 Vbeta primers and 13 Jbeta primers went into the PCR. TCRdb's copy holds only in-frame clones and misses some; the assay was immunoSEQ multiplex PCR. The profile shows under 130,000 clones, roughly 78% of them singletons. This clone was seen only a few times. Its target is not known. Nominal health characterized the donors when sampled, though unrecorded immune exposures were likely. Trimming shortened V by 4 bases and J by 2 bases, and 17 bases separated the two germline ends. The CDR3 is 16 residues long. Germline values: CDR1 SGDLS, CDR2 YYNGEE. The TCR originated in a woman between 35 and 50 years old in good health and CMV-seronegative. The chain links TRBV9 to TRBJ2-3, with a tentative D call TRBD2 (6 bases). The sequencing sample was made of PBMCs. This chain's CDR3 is CASSPSTRGNTDTQYF. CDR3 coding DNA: TGTGCCAGCAGCCCCTCGACTAGAGGGAACACAGATACGCAGTATTTT.